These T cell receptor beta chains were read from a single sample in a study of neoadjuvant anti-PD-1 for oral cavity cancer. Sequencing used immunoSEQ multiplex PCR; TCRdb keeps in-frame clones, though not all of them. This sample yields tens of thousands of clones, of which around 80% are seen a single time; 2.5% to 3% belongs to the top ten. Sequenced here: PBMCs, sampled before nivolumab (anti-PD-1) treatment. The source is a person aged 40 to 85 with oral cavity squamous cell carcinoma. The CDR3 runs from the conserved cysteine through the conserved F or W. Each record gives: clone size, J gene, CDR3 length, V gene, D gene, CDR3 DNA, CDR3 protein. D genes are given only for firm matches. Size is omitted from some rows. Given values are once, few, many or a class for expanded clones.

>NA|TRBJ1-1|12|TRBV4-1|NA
TGCGCCAGCAGCCAAGATAACACTGAAGCTTTCTTT
CASSQDNTEAFF
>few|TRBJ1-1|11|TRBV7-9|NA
TGTGCCAGCAGCACCGACGGTGAAGCTTTCTTT
CASSTDGEAFF
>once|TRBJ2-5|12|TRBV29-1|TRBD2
TGCAGCGTTGGTACTAGCGGGGAGACCCAGTACTTC
CSVGTSGETQYF
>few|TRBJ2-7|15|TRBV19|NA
TGTGCCAGTAGTACTTCCGGGACCAACCCGTACGAGCAGTACTTC
CASSTSGTNPYEQYF
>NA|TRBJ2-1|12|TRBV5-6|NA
TGTGCCAGCAGCTTGATAAGGGCACAGCAGTTCTTC
CASSLIRAQQFF
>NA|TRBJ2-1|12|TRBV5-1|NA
TGCGCCAGCAGCTTCGAGGGGAATGAGCAGTTCTTC
CASSFEGNEQFF
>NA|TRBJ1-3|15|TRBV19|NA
TGTGCCAGTAGTATTATTAGGAGCCGCGGAAACACCATATATTTT
CASSIIRSRGNTIYF
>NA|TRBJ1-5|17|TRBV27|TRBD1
TGTGCCAGCAGTTTATTCAGAGGACAGGGGTCCAATCAGCCCCAGCATTTT
CASSLFRGQGSNQPQHF
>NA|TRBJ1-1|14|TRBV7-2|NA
TGTGCCAGCAGCTTAAATCTTGGACCCTCCGAGGCTTTCTTT
CASSLNLGPSEAFF
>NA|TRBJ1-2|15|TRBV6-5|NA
TGTGCCAGCATAGGAAGGGCAGGGCATAACTATGGCTACACCTTC
CASIGRAGHNYGYTF
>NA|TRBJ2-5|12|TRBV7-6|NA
TGTGCCAGCAGCCCGTACCAAGAGACCCAGTACTTC
CASSPYQETQYF
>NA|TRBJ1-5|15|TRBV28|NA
TGTGCCAGCAGTTTGATAGTCAGAGGCAATCAGCCCCAGCATTTT
CASSLIVRGNQPQHF
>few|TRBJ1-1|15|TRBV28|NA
TGTGCCAGCAGTTTAAGCAGGGCCCTGAACACTGAAGCTTTCTTT
CASSLSRALNTEAFF
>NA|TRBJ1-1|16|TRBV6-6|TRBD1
TGTGCCAGCAGTTCCCCCGTTGGGACAGGAGGTAATGAAGCTTTCTTT
CASSSPVGTGGNEAFF
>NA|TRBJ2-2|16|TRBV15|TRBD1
TGTGCCACCAGAAGTCCCCGGACAGGGAATACCGGGGAGCTGTTTTTT
CATRSPRTGNTGELFF
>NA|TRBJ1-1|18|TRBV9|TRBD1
TGTGCCAGCAGCGCCGAGACAGGGTTTGACTGGTCGGACACTGAAGCTTTCTTT
CASSAETGFDWSDTEAFF
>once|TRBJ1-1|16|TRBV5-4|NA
TGTGCCAGCAGCTTGTCCGCAGCCCCTTCGGGCACTGAAGCTTTCTTT
CASSLSAAPSGTEAFF
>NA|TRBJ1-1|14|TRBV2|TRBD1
TGTGCCAGCAGAGAAGGGGGCGCGTACACTGAAGCTTTCTTT
CASREGGAYTEAFF
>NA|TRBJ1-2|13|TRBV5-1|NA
TGCGCCAGCAGCGCCGAGTCCGCGGGAGGCTACACCTTC
CASSAESAGGYTF
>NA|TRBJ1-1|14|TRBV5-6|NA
TGTGCCAGCAGCTTAAAAGCCAGAGGCACTGAAGCTTTCTTT
CASSLKARGTEAFF
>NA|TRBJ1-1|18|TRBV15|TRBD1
TGTGCCACCAGCAGAGATCAGGGGGGCAGTTCGATGAACACTGAAGCTTTCTTT
CATSRDQGGSSMNTEAFF
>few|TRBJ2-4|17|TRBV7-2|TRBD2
TGTGCCAGCAGCCCGATGGGACTAGCGGGGGGGAAAAACATTCAGTACTTC
CASSPMGLAGGKNIQYF
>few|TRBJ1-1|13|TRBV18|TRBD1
TGTGCCAGCGAACTGGACAGGGACACTGAAGCTTTCTTT
CASELDRDTEAFF
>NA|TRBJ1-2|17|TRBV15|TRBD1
TGTGCCACCAGCAGATCGACAGGGGGCGCGGCTAACTATGGCTACACCTTC
CATSRSTGGAANYGYTF
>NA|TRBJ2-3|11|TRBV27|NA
TGTGCCAGCGCTAGCACAGATACGCAGTATTTT
CASASTDTQYF
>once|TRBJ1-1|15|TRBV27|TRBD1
TGTGCCAGCAGACCCCGACAGGGGATGAACACTGAAGCTTTCTTT
CASRPRQGMNTEAFF
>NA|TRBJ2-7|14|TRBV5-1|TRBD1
TGCGCCAGCAGCTCGGACGGACAGGGCGGCGAGCAGTACTTC
CASSSDGQGGEQYF
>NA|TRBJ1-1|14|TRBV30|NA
TGTGCCTGGAGTGGGGGAGTCGGGAACACTGAAGCTTTCTTT
CAWSGGVGNTEAFF
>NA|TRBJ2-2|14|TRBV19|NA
TGTGCCAGTAGTATGGGGGCGAACACCGGGGAGCTGTTTTTT
CASSMGANTGELFF
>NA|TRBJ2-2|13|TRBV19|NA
TGTGCCAGTAGTACACATTTAACCGGGGAGCTGTTTTTT
CASSTHLTGELFF
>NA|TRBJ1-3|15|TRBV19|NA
TGTGCCAGTAGTGTGCCAGGGGTGGCTGGAAACACCATATATTTT
CASSVPGVAGNTIYF
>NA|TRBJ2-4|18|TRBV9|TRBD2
TGTGCCAGCAGCATAGGACTAGCGGGGGACCGGCTTAAAAACATTCAGTACTTC
CASSIGLAGDRLKNIQYF
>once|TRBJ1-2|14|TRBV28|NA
TGTGCCAGCACCCCGGGTAGTCTTAACTATGGCTACACCTTC
CASTPGSLNYGYTF
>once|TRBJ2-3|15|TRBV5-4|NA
TGTGCCAGCAGTCATAGCATTTCTAGCACAGATACGCAGTATTTT
CASSHSISSTDTQYF
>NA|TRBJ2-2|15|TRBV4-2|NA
TGTGCCAGCAGCCAAGACCGGGGGAACACCGGGGAGCTGTTTTTT
CASSQDRGNTGELFF
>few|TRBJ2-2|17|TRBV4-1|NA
TGCGCCAGCAGCCAAGATGGTGGAGGGGCGAACACCGGGGAGCTGTTTTTT
CASSQDGGGANTGELFF
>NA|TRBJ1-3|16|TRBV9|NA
TGTGCCAGCAGCGTAGCTTCGGTCCGCACTGGAAACACCATATATTTT
CASSVASVRTGNTIYF
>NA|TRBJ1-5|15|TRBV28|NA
TGTGCCAGCAGTTCCGACACTTATAGCAATCAGCCCCAGCATTTT
CASSSDTYSNQPQHF
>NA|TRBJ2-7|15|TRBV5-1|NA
TGCGCCAGCAGCTTGGATGGGTTAAAAGTCTACGAGCAGTACTTC
CASSLDGLKVYEQYF
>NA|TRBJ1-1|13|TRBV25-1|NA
TGTGCCAGCAGTGAAAGGGGCTTGGTTGAAGCTTTCTTT
CASSERGLVEAFF
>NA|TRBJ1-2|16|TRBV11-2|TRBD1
TGTGCCAGCAGACGGACAGGGGGCTACTCTAACTATGGCTACACCTTC
CASRRTGGYSNYGYTF
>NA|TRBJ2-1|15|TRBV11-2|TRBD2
TGTGCCAGCAGCTCGGCCCGGGGGGGCGGCAATGAGCAGTTCTTC
CASSSARGGGNEQFF
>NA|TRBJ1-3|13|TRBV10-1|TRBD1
TGCGCCAGCAGCCGACAGGGCGAAAACACCATATATTTT
CASSRQGENTIYF
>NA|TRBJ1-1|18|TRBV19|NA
TGTGCCAGTAGTAAGTGGGCCGCCTCTGTTACTTCGAACACTGAAGCTTTCTTT
CASSKWAASVTSNTEAFF
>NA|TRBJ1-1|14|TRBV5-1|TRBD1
TGCGCCAGCAGGGGGGGACAGCTTTACACTGAAGCTTTCTTT
CASRGGQLYTEAFF
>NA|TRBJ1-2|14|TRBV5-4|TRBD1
TGTGCCAGCAGCTTACGGACAGGGCTCTATGGCTACACCTTC
CASSLRTGLYGYTF
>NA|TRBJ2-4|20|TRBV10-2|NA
TGCGCCAGCAGTGAGAGCGGTAGAGCGGAATACAAAGGGGCCAAAAACATTCAGTACTTC
CASSESGRAEYKGAKNIQYF
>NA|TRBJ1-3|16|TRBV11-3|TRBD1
TGTGCCAGCAGCCCGGGACAGGGGGCTGCTGGAAACACCATATATTTT
CASSPGQGAAGNTIYF
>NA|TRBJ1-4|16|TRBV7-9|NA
TGTGCCAGCAGCTTAGAATGGGGAGGGGAAAATGAAAAACTGTTTTTT
CASSLEWGGENEKLFF
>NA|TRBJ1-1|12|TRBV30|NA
TGTGCCGGGGGGAGCCATGGGACTGAAGCTTTCTTT
CAGGSHGTEAFF
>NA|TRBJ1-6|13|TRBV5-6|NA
TGTGCCAGCAGCTCTCGGGTCCGGGAGCCCCTCCACTTT
CASSSRVREPLHF
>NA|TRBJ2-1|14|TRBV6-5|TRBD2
TGTGCCAGCAGTAGCGGGGGACGTTACAATGAGCAGTTCTTC
CASSSGGRYNEQFF
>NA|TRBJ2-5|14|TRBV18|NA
TGTGCCAGCTCACCTTCCAGTACCCAAGAGACCCAGTACTTC
CASSPSSTQETQYF
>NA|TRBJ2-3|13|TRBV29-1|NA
TGCAGCGTTGCCCGCGGAGAAGGAGATACGCAGTATTTT
CSVARGEGDTQYF
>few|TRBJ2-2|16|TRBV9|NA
TGTGCCAGCAGCGTAGCAAGGGGAATGGGGGCCGGGGAGCTGTTTTTT
CASSVARGMGAGELFF
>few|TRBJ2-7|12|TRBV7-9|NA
TGTGCCAGCAGCTTAGATACCTACGAGCAGTACTTC
CASSLDTYEQYF
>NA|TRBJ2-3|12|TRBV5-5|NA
TGTGCCAGCAGTTTTAGCACAGATACGCAGTATTTT
CASSFSTDTQYF